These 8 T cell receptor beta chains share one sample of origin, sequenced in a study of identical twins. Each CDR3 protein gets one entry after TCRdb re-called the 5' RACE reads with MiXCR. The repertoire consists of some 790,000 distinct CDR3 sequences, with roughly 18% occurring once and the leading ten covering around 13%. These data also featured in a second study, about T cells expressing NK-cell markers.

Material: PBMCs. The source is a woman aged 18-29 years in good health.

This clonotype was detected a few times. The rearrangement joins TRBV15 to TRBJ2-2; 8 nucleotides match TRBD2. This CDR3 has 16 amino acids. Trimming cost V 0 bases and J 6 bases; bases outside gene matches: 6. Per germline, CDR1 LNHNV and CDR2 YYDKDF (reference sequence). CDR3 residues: CATSRDLTSEAGELFF. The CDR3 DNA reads TGTGCCACCAGCAGAGACCTGACTAGCGAGGCCGGGGAGCTGTTTTTT. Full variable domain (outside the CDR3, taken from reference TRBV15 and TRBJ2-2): DAMVIQNPRYQVTQFGKPVTLSCSQTLNHNVMYWYQQKSSQAPKLLFHYYDKDFNNEADTPDNFQSRRPNTSFCFLDIRSPGLGDTAMYLCATSRDLTSEAGELFFGEGSRLTVL.

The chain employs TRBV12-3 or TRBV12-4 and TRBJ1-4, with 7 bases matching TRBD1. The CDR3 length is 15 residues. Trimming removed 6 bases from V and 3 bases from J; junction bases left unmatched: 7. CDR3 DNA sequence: TGTGCCAGCAGGCGTCAGGGGGAATCTAATGAAAAACTGTTTTTT. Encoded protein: CASRRQGESNEKLFF.

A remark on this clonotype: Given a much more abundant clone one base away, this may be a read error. CDR3 loop: CASSRRLTGRTKAFF. CDR3 in DNA: TGTGCCAGCAGTAGGAGGTTGACAGGGAGGACTAAAGCTTTCTTT. This chain connects TRBV12-3 or TRBV12-4 to TRBJ1-1, with 7 bases that match TRBD1. J was trimmed by 9 bases and V by 5 bases; bases with no gene match: 15. CDR3 length: 15 residues.

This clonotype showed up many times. CDR3 in amino acids: CSVEGAGGLYEQYF. DNA for the CDR3: TGCAGCGTTGAAGGGGCAGGGGGGCTCTACGAGCAGTACTTC. The V and J genes are TRBV29-1 and TRBJ2-7; D might be TRBD1 (7 bases). Germline CDR1 SQVTM, CDR2 ANQGSEA. The CDR3 length is 14 residues. Trimming shortened V by 1 base and J by 3 bases, and 13 bases separated the two germline ends.

This CDR3 reads CATSEHGTLEQFF. The CDR3 coding sequence is TGTGCCACCAGTGAGCACGGGACTCTTGAGCAGTTCTTC. V usage is TRBV24-1 and J usage is TRBJ2-1, with D possibly being TRBD2 (6 bases). V lost 4 bases, J lost 9 bases, and 12 bases lay in between. There are 13 residues in the CDR3. Germline V gives CDR1 KGHDR, CDR2 SFDVKD.

DNA for the CDR3: TGCAGTGCTACAAAGGACAGGGTGTACACCGGGGAGCTGTTTTTT. It specifies CSATKDRVYTGELFF. The gene calls are TRBV20-1 and TRBJ2-2, with 8 bases matching TRBD1. V shed 4 bases, J shed 3 bases, and the junction held 7 bases outside the gene matches. CDR3 length: 15 residues. Per the germline V gene, CDR1 is DFQATT and CDR2 is SNEGSKA (reference sequence).

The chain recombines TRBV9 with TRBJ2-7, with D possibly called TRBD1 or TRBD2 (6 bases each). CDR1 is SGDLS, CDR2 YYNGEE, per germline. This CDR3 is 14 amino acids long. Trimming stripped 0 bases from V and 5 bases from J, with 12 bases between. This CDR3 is CASSVEGGPDEQYF. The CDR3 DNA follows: TGTGCCAGCAGCGTAGAGGGGGGTCCCGACGAGCAGTACTTC.

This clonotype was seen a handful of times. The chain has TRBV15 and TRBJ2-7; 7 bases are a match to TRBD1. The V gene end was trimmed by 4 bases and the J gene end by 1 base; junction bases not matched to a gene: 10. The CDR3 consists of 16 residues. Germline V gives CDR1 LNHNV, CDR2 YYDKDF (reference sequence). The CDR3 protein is CATSNKSGGASYEQYF. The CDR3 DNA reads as TGTGCCACCAGCAACAAATCAGGGGGAGCGTCCTACGAGCAGTACTTC.